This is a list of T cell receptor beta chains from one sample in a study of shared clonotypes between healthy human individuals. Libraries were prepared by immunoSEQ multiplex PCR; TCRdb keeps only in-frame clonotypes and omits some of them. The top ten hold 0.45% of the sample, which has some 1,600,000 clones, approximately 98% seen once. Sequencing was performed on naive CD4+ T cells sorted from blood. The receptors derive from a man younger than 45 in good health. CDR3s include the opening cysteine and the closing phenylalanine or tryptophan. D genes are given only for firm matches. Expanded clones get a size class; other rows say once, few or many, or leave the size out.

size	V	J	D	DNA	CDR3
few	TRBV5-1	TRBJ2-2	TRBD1	TGCGCCAGCAGCTTGGGACAGGGAGGGGAGCTGTTTTTT	CASSLGQGGELFF
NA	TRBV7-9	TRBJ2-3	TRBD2	TGTGCCAGCAGCGCGTTCGAGCAGGGACTAGTCCCAGATACGCAGTATTTT	CASSAFEQGLVPDTQYF
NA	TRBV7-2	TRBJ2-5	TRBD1	TGTGCCAGCAGCAGGTGGACAGGACAAGAGACCCAGTACTTC	CASSRWTGQETQYF
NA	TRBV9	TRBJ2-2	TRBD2	TGTGCCAGCAGCGTTACTAGCGGGAGCCCCAGGGAGCTGTTTTTT	CASSVTSGSPRELFF
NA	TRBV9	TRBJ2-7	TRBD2	TGTGCCAGCAGCGTAGCGGGGACTAGCGGGAGCCACGAGCAGTACTTC	CASSVAGTSGSHEQYF
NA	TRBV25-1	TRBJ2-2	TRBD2	TGTGCCAGTAAGGGGCGGGAGGGCCTGGCCGGGGAGCTGTTTTTT	CASKGREGLAGELFF
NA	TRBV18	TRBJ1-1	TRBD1	TGTGCCAGCTCACCAAGGTCAGGACAGGGGGCTTTAAGGAACACTGAAGCTTTCTTT	CASSPRSGQGALRNTEAFF
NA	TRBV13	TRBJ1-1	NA	TGTGCCAGCAGCTCCAGACTGGGACAACGAGGGGGAAACACTGAAGCTTTCTTT	CASSSRLGQRGGNTEAFF
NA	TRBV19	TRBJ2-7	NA	TGTGCCAGAGACTGTCGAAGTGATCACAGGGCGCTTATCTACGAGCAGTACTTC	CARDCRSDHRALIYEQYF
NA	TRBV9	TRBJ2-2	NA	TGTGCCAGCAGGTCACTATCGAACACCGGGGAGCTGTTTTTT	CASRSLSNTGELFF
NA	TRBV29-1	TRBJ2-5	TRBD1	TGCAGCCTTAGGACAGGGGGGATGTCGGAGACCCAGTACTTC	CSLRTGGMSETQYF